The T cell receptor (beta chain) described here comes from a study of technical replicates of blood from several donors. The table came from immunoSEQ multiplex PCR; TCRdb's copy has only in-frame clones and leaves some out. The sample has tens of thousands of clones, 95% to 97% seen once. Per germline, CDR1 SGDLS and CDR2 YYNGEE. This CDR3 comprises 13 residues. With 4 bases removed from V and 1 base from J, the gap between germline ends came to 8 bases. The chain has TRBV9 and TRBJ1-1, with D hard to call. Input material: T cells isolated from PBMCs. The source is a human donor in good health. CDR3 sequence: CASSTGSNTEAFF. For the CDR3, the DNA is TGTGCCAGCAGCACGGGTTCGAACACTGAAGCTTTCTTT. The variable domain in full, with the rest retrieved from reference TRBV9 and TRBJ1-1, is DSGVTQTPKHLITATGQRVTLRCSPRSGDLSVYWYQQSLDQGLQFLIQYYNGEERAKGNILERFSAQQFPDLHSELNLSSLELGDSALYFCASSTGSNTEAFFGQGTRLTVV.